A selection of T cell receptor beta chains follows, all from one sample in a study of early T cells in non-severe SARS-CoV-2 infection. TCRdb re-called the 5' RACE reads through MiXCR, storing one row per CDR3 protein. The sample records approximately 64,000 distinct CDR3 sequences, just under 5% being singletons. Sequences were obtained from whole blood. These receptors came from an adult who was a healthcare worker with PCR-confirmed SARS-CoV-2 infection or an uninfected control (not recorded which). CDR3s include the opening cysteine and the closing phenylalanine or tryptophan. The D gene is left open where the match is weak. Not every row has a clone size; where given, it reads once, few, many or a size class.

>TRBJ2-3|many|.|TRBV19
TGTGCCAGTAGCTCAGGGACAAGCACAGATACGCAGTATTTT
CASSSGTSTDTQYF
>TRBJ2-3|few|TRBD1|TRBV15
TGTGCCACCAGCAGGGGTGGACAGGGGGTTGATACGCAGTATTTT
CATSRGGQGVDTQYF
>TRBJ1-2|many|TRBD1|TRBV7-9
TGTGCCAGCAGCTTATTTCAGGGGGAAGCGGGCGGCGGCTACACCTTC
CASSLFQGEAGGGYTF
>TRBJ1-2|many|.|TRBV4-1
TGCGCCAGCAGCCAAGATGGGGCGGGGAACTATGGCTACACCTTC
CASSQDGAGNYGYTF
>TRBJ2-7|many|TRBD2|TRBV12-3/TRBV12-4
TGTGCCAGCAGTATAAGCGGGGGGGAGGAGCAGTACTTC
CASSISGGEEQYF
>TRBJ2-1|many|.|TRBV7-6
TGTGCCAGCAGCAAAGGGACGGGGAAGCGGAATGAGCAGTTCTTC
CASSKGTGKRNEQFF
>TRBJ2-1|few|TRBD2|TRBV6-1
TGTGCCAGCAGCCCGGCTAGCGGCAATGAGCAGTTCTTC
CASSPASGNEQFF
>TRBJ1-2|few|.|TRBV20-1
TGCACTCCCCGGGGGGATGGCTACACCTTC
CTPRGDGYTF
>TRBJ2-7|many|.|TRBV15
TGTGCCACCAGCAGAGATCGACGATACGAGCAGTACTTC
CATSRDRRYEQYF
>TRBJ2-7|many|.|TRBV7-9
TGTGCCAGCAGCCCGCCGGGAAGAGGCGAGCAGTACTTC
CASSPPGRGEQYF
>TRBJ1-2|few|.|TRBV10-3
TGTGCCATCAGTGATCTCAACTATGGCTACACCTTC
CAISDLNYGYTF
>TRBJ2-5|.|.|TRBV29-1
TGCAGCGTTGCACCGCAGCAAGAGACCCAGTACTTC
CSVAPQQETQYF
>TRBJ2-7|many|TRBD2|TRBV13
TGTGCCAGCAGGACCGGGACTAGCGGGTACGAGCAGTACTTC
CASRTGTSGYEQYF
>TRBJ2-5|many|.|TRBV7-8
TGTGCCAGCAGCCCGAGTATGGAGGGAGGTATTCAAGAGACCCAGTACTTC
CASSPSMEGGIQETQYF
>TRBJ2-1|many|.|TRBV3-1
TGTGCCAGCAGCCAAGGTCCAGGGTCCAACAATGAGCAGTTCTTC
CASSQGPGSNNEQFF
>TRBJ1-2|many|.|TRBV24-1
TGTGCCACCAGTGACGACTATGGCTACACCTTC
CATSDDYGYTF
>TRBJ1-6|few|TRBD1|TRBV4-2
TGTGCCAGCAGCCAGGTCGGCAGGGGGAATTCACCCCTCCACTTT
CASSQVGRGNSPLHF
>TRBJ2-3|many|TRBD2|TRBV20-1
TGCAGTGCTAGACCACTAGCGGGAGTAAGCACAGATACGCAGTATTTT
CSARPLAGVSTDTQYF
>TRBJ2-2|many|TRBD2|TRBV12-3/TRBV12-4
TGTGCCAGCAGTCAGACTAGCGGGAGGGCCTTCGGCGGGGAGCTGTTTTTT
CASSQTSGRAFGGELFF
>TRBJ2-7|many|TRBD1|TRBV2
TGTGCCAGCAGTGAGGACAGGCGCTACGAGCAGTACTTC
CASSEDRRYEQYF
>TRBJ2-3|many|TRBD1|TRBV7-2
TGTGCCAGCAGCTCAATGGGACAGGGGGTTGCAGATACGCAGTATTTT
CASSSMGQGVADTQYF
>TRBJ2-1|many|TRBD2|TRBV13
TGTGCCAGCCGGACTAGCGGGGGGGACAATGAGCAGTTCTTC
CASRTSGGDNEQFF
>TRBJ2-3|few|.|TRBV6-5
TGTGCCAGCAGTTACTCGTTAGGGAGCACAGATACGCAGTATTTT
CASSYSLGSTDTQYF
>TRBJ2-7|many|.|TRBV6-5
TGTGCCAGCAGTAACCCCAGCGGCTACGAGCAGTACTTC
CASSNPSGYEQYF
>TRBJ2-3|many|TRBD2|TRBV3-1
TGTGCCAGCAGCCCGTCACTAGCGCAGCTCACAGATACGCAGTATTTT
CASSPSLAQLTDTQYF